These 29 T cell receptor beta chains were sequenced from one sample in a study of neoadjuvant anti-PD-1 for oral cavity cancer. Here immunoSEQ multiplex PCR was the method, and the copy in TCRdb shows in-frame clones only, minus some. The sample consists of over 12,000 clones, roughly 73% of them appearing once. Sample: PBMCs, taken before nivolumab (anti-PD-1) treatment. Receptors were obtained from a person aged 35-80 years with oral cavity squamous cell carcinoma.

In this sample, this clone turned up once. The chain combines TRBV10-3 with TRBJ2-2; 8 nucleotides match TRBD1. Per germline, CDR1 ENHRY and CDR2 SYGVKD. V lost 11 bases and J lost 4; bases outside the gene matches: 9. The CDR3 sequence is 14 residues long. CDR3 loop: CAATTGDGTGELFF. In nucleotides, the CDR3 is TGTGCCGCCACGACAGGGGACGGCACCGGGGAGCTGTTTTTT.

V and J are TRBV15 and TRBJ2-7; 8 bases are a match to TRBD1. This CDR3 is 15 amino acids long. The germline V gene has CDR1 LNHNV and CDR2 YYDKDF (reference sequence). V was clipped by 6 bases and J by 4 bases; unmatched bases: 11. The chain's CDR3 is CATRLDRGFTYEQYF. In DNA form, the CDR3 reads TGTGCCACCAGATTAGACAGGGGCTTTACGTACGAGCAGTACTTC.

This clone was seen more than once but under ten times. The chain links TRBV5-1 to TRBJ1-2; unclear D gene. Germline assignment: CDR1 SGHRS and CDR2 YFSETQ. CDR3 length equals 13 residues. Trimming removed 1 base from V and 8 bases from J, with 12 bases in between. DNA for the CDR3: TGCGCCAGCAGCTTGAATACGGATTTCGGCTACACCTTC. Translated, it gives CASSLNTDFGYTF.

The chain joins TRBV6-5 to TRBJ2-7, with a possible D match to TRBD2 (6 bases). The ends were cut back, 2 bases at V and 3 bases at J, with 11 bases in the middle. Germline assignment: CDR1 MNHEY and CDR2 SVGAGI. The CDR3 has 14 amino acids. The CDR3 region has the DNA TGTGCCAGCAGTTACCATGGGGGGAGCTACGAGCAGTACTTC. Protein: CASSYHGGSYEQYF.

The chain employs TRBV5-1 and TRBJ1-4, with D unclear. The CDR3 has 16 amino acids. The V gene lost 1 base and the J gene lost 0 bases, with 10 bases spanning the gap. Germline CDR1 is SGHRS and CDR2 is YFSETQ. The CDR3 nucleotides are TGCGCCAGCAGCTTGTTTCAAATTGCAACTAATGAAAAACTGTTTTTT. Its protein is CASSLFQIATNEKLFF.

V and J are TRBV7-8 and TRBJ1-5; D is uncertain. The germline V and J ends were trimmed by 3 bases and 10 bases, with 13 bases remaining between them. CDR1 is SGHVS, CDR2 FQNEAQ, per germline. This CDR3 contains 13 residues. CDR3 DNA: TGTGCCAGCAGCTTGGCCCGGGCGTTACCCCAGCATTTT. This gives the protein CASSLARALPQHF.

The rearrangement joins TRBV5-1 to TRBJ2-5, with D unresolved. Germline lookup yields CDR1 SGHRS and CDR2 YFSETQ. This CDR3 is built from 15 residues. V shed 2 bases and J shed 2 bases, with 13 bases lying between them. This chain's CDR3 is CASSFYRTYQETQYF. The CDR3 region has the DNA TGCGCCAGCAGCTTCTATCGGACCTATCAAGAGACCCAGTACTTC.

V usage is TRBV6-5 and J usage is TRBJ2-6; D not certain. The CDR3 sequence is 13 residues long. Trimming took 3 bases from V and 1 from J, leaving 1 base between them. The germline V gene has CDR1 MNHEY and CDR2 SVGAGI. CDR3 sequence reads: CASSYSGANVLTF. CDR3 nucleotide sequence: TGTGCCAGCAGTTATTCTGGGGCCAACGTCCTGACTTTC.

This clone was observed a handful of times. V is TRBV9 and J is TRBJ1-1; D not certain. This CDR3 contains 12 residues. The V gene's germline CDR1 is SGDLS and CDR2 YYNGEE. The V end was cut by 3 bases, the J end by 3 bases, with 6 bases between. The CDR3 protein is CASSESDTEAFF. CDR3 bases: TGTGCCAGCAGCGAGTCGGACACTGAAGCTTTCTTT.

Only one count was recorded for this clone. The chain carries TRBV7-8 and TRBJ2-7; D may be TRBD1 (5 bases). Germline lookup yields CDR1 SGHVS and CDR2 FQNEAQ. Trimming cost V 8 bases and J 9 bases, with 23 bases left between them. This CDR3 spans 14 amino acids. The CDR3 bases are TGTGCCAGCTCAATTAGGTTTGGGGCGCGAGGGCAGTACTTC. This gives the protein CASSIRFGARGQYF.

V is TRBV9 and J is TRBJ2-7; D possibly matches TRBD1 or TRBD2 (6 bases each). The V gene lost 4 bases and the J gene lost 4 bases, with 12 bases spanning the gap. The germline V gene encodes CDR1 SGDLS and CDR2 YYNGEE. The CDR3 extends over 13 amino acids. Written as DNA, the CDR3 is TGTGCCAGCAGCAGGGGGGCGGGGTACGAGCAGTACTTC. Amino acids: CASSRGAGYEQYF.

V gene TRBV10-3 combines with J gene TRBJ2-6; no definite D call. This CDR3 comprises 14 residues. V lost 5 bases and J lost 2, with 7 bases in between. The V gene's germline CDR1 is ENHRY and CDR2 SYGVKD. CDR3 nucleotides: TGTGCCATCAGTACTTCCGCTGGGGCCAACGTCCTGACTTTC. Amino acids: CAISTSAGANVLTF.

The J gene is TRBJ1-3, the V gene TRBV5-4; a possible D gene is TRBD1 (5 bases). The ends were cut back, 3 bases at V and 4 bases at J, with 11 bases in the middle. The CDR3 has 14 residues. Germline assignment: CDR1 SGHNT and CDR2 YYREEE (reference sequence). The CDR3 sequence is CASSSPGEGNTIYF. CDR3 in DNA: TGTGCCAGCAGCTCGCCGGGGGAGGGAAACACCATATATTTT.

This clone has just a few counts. Here the CDR3 DNA reads TGTGCCAGCAGAAGGGGGAGTATCACTGAAGCTTTCTTT. Residues: CASRRGSITEAFF. The V call is TRBV6-5, the J call TRBJ1-1, with D possibly being TRBD1 (6 bases). Per germline, CDR1 MNHEY and CDR2 SVGAGI. There are 13 residues in the CDR3. V was cut by 6 bases and J by 4 bases, with 12 bases left in between.

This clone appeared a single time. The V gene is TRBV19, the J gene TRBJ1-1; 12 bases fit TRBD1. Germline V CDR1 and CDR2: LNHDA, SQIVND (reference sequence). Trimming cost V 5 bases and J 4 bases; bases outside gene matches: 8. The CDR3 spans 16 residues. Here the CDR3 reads CASSWDRGQGSTEAFF. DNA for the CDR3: TGTGCCAGTAGTTGGGACAGGGGGCAGGGTAGCACTGAAGCTTTCTTT.

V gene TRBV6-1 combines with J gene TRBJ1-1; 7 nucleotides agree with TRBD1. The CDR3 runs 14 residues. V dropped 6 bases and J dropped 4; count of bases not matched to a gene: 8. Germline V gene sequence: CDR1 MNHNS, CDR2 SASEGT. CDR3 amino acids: CASRTGTRGTEAFF. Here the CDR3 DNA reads TGTGCCAGCAGGACAGGGACCCGGGGCACTGAAGCTTTCTTT.

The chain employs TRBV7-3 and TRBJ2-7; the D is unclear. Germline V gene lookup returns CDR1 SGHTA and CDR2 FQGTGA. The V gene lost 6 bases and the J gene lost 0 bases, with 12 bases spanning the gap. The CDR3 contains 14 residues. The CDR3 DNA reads TGTGCCAGCAGTCGTGACCTTAGCTCCTACGAGCAGTACTTC. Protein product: CASSRDLSSYEQYF. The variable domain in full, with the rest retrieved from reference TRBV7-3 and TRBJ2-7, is GAGVSQTPSNKVTEKGKYVELRCDPISGHTALYWYRQSLGQGPEFLIYFQGTGAADDSGLPNDRFFAVRPEGSVSTLKIQRTERGDSAVYLCASSRDLSSYEQYFGPGTRLTVT.

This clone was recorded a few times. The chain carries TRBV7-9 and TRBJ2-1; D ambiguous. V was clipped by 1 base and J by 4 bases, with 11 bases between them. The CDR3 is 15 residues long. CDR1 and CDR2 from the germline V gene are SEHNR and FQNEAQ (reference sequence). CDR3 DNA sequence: TGTGCCAGCAGCTTAGAAATGGGTGCTTACAATGAGCAGTTCTTC. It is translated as CASSLEMGAYNEQFF.

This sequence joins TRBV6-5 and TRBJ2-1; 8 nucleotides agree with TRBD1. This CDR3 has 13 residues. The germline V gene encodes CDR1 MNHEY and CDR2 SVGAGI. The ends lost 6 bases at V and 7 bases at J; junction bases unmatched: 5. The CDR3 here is CASSRTGWNEQFF. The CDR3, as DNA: TGTGCCAGCAGCCGGACAGGGTGGAATGAGCAGTTCTTC.

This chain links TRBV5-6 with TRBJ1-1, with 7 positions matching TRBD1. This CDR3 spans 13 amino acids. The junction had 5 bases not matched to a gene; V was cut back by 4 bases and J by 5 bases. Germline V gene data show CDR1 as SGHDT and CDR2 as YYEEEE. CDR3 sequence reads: CASSVGTATEAFF. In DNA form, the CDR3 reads TGTGCCAGCAGCGTCGGGACAGCGACTGAAGCTTTCTTT.

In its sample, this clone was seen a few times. CDR3: CASSPGSLPEAFF. The CDR3 DNA reads TGTGCCAGCAGTCCCGGTAGCTTGCCTGAAGCTTTCTTT. The chain has TRBV2 and TRBJ1-1; D gene uncertain. Germline values: CDR1 SNHLY, CDR2 FYNNEI. V was cut by 5 bases and J by 6 bases, with 13 bases left in between. The CDR3 is 13 residues long.

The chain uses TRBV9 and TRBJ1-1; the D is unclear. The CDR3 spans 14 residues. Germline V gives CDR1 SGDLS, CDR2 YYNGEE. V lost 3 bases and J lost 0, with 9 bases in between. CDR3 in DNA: TGTGCCAGCAGCGCTTCGAACCTGAACACTGAAGCTTTCTTT. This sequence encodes CASSASNLNTEAFF. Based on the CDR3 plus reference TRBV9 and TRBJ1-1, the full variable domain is DSGVTQTPKHLITATGQRVTLRCSPRSGDLSVYWYQQSLDQGLQFLIQYYNGEERAKGNILERFSAQQFPDLHSELNLSSLELGDSALYFCASSASNLNTEAFFGQGTRLTVV.

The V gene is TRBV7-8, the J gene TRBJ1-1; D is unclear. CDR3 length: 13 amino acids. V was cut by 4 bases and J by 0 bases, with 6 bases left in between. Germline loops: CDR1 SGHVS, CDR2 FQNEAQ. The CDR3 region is CASSYSLNTEAFF. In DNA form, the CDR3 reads TGTGCCAGCAGCTACTCCTTGAACACTGAAGCTTTCTTT.

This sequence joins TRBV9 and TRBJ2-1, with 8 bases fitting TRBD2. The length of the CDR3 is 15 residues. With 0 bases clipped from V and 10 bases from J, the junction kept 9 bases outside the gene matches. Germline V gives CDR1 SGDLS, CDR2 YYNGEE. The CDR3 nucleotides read TGTGCCAGCAGCGTAGACGGGGGGGCAAGTAGGGAGCAGTTCTTC. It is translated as CASSVDGGASREQFF. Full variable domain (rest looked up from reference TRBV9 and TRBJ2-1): DSGVTQTPKHLITATGQRVTLRCSPRSGDLSVYWYQQSLDQGLQFLIQYYNGEERAKGNILERFSAQQFPDLHSELNLSSLELGDSALYFCASSVDGGASREQFFGPGTRLTVL.

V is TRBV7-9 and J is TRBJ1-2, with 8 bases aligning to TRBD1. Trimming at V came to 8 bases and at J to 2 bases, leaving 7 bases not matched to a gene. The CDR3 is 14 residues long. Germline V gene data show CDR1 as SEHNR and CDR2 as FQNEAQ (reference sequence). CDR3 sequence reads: CASRGSGGNYGYTF. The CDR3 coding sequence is TGTGCCAGCCGAGGGTCAGGGGGCAACTATGGCTACACCTTC.

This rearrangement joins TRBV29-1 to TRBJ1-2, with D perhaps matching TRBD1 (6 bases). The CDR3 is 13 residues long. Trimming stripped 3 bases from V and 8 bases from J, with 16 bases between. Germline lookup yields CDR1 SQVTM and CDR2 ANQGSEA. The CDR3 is CSVDDTLRGGYTF. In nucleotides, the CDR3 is TGCAGCGTTGATGATACGCTCAGGGGCGGCTACACCTTC.

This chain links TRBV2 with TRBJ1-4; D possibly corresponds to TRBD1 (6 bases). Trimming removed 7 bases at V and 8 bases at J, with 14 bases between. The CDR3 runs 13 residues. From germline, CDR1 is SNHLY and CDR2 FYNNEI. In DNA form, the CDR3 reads TGTGCCAGCATACAGGGTTTGGGAGAAAAACTGTTTTTT. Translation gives CASIQGLGEKLFF.

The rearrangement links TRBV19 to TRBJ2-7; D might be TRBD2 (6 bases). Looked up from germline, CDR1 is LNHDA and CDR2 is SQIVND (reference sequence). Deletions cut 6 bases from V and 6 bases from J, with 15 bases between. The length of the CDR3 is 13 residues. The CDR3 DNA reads TGTGCCAGTAGCTACTCCCGGAGGGGCGAGCAGTACTTC. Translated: CASSYSRRGEQYF.

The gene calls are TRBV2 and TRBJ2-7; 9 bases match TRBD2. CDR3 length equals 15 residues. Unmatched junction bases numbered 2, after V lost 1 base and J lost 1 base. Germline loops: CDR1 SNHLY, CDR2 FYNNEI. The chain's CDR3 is CASSEGGGVSYEQYF. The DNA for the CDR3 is TGTGCCAGCAGTGAAGGCGGGGGGGTATCCTACGAGCAGTACTTC.